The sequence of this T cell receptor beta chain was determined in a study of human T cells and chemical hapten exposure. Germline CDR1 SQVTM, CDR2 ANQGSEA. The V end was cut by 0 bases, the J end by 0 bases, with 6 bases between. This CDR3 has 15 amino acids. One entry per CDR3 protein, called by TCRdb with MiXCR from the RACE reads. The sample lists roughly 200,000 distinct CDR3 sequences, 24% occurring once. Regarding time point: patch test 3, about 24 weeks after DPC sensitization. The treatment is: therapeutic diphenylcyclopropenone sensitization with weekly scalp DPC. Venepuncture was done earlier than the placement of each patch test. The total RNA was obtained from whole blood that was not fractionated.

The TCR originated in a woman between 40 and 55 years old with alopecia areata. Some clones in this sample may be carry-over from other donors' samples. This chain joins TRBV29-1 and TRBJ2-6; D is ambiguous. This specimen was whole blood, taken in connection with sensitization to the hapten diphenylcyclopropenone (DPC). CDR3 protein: CSVEDPNSGANVLTF. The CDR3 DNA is TGCAGCGTTGAAGATCCGAACTCTGGGGCCAACGTCCTGACTTTC.